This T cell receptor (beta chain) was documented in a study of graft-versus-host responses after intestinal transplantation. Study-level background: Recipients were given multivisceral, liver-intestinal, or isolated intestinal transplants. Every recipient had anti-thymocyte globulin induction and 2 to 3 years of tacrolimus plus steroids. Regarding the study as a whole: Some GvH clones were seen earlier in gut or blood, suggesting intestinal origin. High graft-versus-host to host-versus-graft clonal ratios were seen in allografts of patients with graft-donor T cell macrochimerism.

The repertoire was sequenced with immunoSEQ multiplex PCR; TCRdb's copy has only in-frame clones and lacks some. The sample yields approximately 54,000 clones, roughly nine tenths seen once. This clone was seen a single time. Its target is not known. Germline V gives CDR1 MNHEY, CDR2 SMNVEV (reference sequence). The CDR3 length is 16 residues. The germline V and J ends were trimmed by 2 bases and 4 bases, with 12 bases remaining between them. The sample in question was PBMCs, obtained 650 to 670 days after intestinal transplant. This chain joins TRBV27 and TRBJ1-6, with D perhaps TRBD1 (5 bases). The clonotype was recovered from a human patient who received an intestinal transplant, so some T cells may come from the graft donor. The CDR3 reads CASSLGAGKYNSPLHF. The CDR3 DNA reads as TGTGCCAGCAGTTTAGGGGCAGGCAAATATAATTCACCCCTCCACTTT.